The 8 T cell receptor beta chains below all came from one sample that was sequenced in a study of shared clonotypes between healthy human individuals. The naive CD8 fraction comprised CD45RO-negative cells positively selected for CCR7 and excluded terminally differentiated effector memory CD45RA+ cells. The table came from immunoSEQ multiplex PCR; TCRdb's copy has only in-frame clones and leaves some out. The sample holds 2 million to 2.5 million clones; roughly 94% are singletons and the top ten take 1% to 1.3%. The specimen sequenced was naive CD8+ T cells sorted from blood. These receptor sequences come from a man between 18 and 29 years old in good health.

This clone was recorded only once. The chain's CDR3 is CASSPGQFYSNQPQHF. In DNA form, the CDR3 reads TGTGCCAGCAGTCCGGGGCAGTTTTATAGCAATCAGCCCCAGCATTTT. The chain employs TRBV28 and TRBJ1-5; D possibly corresponds to TRBD1 (5 bases). CDR3 length: 16 residues. Deletions cut 5 bases from V and 0 bases from J, with 14 bases between. Germline V lookup: CDR1 MDHEN, CDR2 SYDVKM.

The chain recombines TRBV5-1 with TRBJ2-7; 11 nucleotides agree with TRBD2. The CDR3 contains 13 residues. The junction had 4 bases not matched to a gene; V was cut back by 5 bases and J by 6 bases. The germline gives CDR1 SGHRS, CDR2 YFSETQ. CDR3 nucleotides: TGCGCCAGCAGGACTAGCGGGGCAGTCGAGCAGTACTTC. Translated: CASRTSGAVEQYF. The full variable domain, rest sourced from reference TRBV5-1 and TRBJ2-7, is KAGVTQTPRYLIKTRGQQVTLSCSPISGHRSVSWYQQTPGQGLQFLFEYFSETQRNKGNFPGRFSGRQFSNSRSEMNVSTLELGDSALYLCASRTSGAVEQYFGPGTRLTVT.

V and J are TRBV19 and TRBJ2-1; 8 bases agree with TRBD2. V dropped 5 bases and J dropped 3; count of bases not matched to a gene: 6. This CDR3 has 15 amino acids. Germline V lookup: CDR1 LNHDA, CDR2 SQIVND (reference sequence). CDR3: CASSASGGVYNEQFF. CDR3 nucleotides: TGTGCCAGTAGTGCCAGCGGGGGAGTCTACAATGAGCAGTTCTTC.

The chain joins TRBV27 to TRBJ2-7; D call uncertain. Germline V lookup: CDR1 MNHEY, CDR2 SMNVEV (reference sequence). V dropped 6 bases and J dropped 12 bases, with 15 bases sitting between them. The CDR3 length is 11 residues. For the CDR3, the DNA is TGTGCCAGCAGCCTCCATGGTCGGTGGTACTTC. The encoded protein is CASSLHGRWYF.

This rearrangement joins TRBV7-9 to TRBJ2-3; 9 bases are shared with TRBD1. The CDR3 is 14 residues long. Germline CDR1 SEHNR, CDR2 FQNEAQ (reference sequence). J lost 2 bases, V lost 6 bases, and 3 bases had no gene match. CDR3 nucleotide sequence: TGTGCCAGCAGATGGACAGGGGACACAGATACGCAGTATTTT. Its translation is CASRWTGDTDTQYF.

The chain combines TRBV7-9 with TRBJ2-1; D might be TRBD2 (5 bases). Trimming stripped 5 bases from V and 8 bases from J, with 13 bases between. CDR1 and CDR2 from the germline V gene are SEHNR and FQNEAQ (reference sequence). This CDR3 contains 13 residues. The CDR3 is CASSPPEDDEQFF. CDR3 nucleotide sequence: TGTGCCAGCAGCCCACCGGAGGACGATGAGCAGTTCTTC. Full variable domain (rest looked up from reference TRBV7-9 and TRBJ2-1): DTGVSQNPRHKITKRGQNVTFRCDPISEHNRLYWYRQTLGQGPEFLTYFQNEAQLEKSRLLSDRFSAERPKGSFSTLEIQRTEQGDSAMYLCASSPPEDDEQFFGPGTRLTVL.

The CDR3 here is CATSRDLAGGWADTQYF. CDR3 in DNA: TGTGCCACCAGCAGAGATTTAGCGGGAGGATGGGCAGATACGCAGTATTTT. V usage is TRBV15 and J usage is TRBJ2-3; 10 nucleotides agree with TRBD2. Germline values: CDR1 LNHNV, CDR2 YYDKDF (reference sequence). The CDR3 length is 17 residues. With V trimmed by 0 bases and J by 4 bases, 7 bases remained unmatched.

The chain couples TRBV14 to TRBJ2-2; unclear D gene. The CDR3 has 17 amino acids. The V and J ends lost 0 bases and 4 bases respectively, with 15 bases between them. Germline V CDR1 and CDR2: SGHDN, FVKESK. The CDR3: CASSQEGQRLATGELFF. For the CDR3, the DNA is TGTGCCAGCAGCCAAGAGGGTCAGAGACTCGCCACCGGGGAGCTGTTTTTT.